What follows describes a single TCR beta chain. Time point meaning: blood from clinic visit 5 months post-surgery; TSC patient then seizure free. Germline V gives CDR1 ENHRY, CDR2 SYGVKD. This CDR3 contains 17 residues. V was clipped by 0 bases and J by 0 bases, with 12 bases between them. The record originates from a study of brain T cells in children with intractable seizures. Sequencing used immunoSEQ multiplex PCR; TCRdb keeps in-frame clones, though not all of them. The table includes 300,000 to 400,000 clones, 85% to 95% detected once. The sequence came from a boy in the first two years of life with tuberous sclerosis and intractable seizures. V gene TRBV10-3 combines with J gene TRBJ1-5; D not resolved. The sample consisted of peripheral blood, taken approximately 5 months after surgery. The CDR3, as DNA: TGTGCCATCAGTGAGTCGGATCGACTAACTAGCAATCAGCCCCAGCATTTT. It translates to CAISESDRLTSNQPQHF.